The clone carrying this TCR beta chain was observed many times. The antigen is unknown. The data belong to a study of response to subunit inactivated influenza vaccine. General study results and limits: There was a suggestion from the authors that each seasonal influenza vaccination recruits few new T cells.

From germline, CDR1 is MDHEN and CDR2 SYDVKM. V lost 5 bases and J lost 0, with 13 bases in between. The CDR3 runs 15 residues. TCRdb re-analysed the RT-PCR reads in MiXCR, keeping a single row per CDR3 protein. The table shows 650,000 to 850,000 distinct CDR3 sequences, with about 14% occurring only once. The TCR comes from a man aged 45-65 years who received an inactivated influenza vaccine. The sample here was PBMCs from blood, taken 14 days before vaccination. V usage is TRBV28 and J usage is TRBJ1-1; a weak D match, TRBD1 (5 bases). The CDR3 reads CASSKEEGMNTEAFF. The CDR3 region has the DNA TGTGCCAGCAGTAAAGAGGAGGGGATGAACACTGAAGCTTTCTTT.